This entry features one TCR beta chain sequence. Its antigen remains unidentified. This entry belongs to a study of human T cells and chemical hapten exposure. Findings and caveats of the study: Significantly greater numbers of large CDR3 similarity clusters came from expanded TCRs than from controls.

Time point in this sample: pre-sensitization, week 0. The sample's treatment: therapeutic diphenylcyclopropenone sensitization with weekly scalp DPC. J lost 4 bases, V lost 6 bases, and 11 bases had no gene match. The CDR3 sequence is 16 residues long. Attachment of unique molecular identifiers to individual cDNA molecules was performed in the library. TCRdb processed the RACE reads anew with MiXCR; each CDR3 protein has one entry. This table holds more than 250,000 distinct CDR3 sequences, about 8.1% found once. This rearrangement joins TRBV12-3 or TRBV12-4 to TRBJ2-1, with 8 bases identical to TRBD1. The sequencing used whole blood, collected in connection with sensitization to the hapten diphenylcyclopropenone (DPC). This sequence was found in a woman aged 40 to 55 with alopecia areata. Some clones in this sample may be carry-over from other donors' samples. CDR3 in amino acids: CASSPPTGASYNEQFF. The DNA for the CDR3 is TGTGCCAGCAGCCCGCCGACAGGGGCTAGTTACAATGAGCAGTTCTTC.